The T cell receptor beta chain described here comes from a study of blood T cells in healthy people across ages. Study-wide context: There was about one barcoded beta molecule captured by template switching per two T cells.

The draw of peripheral blood yielded about 9.4 milliliters from each donor. The second PCR ran about 6 to 12 cycles with a sample-barcoded 5' primer and J-beta primers. Every single cDNA molecule received a tag from a template-switch adaptor with 12 random nucleotides. One entry per CDR3 protein, called by TCRdb with MiXCR from the 5' RACE reads. The sample includes 1.5 million to 2 million distinct CDR3 sequences, roughly 43% of them seen just once. This clonotype was counted between two and nine times. What it recognizes is unknown. General study results and limits: PBMCs were not sorted, which prevented a conclusive comparison of naive versus antigen-experienced cells.

The source of this sequence is a human donor in good health. Sequenced: blood.

The CDR3 coding sequence is TGTGCCAGCAGCCAAGATCGGGGCCGCGTCTATGGCTACACCTTC. Translating it yields CASSQDRGRVYGYTF. The gene calls are TRBV4-2 and TRBJ1-2; the D gene is possibly TRBD1 (5 bases). The CDR3 runs to 15 residues. Trimming cost V 0 bases and J 4 bases, with 12 bases left between them. The V gene's germline CDR1 is LGHNA and CDR2 YNFKEQ.